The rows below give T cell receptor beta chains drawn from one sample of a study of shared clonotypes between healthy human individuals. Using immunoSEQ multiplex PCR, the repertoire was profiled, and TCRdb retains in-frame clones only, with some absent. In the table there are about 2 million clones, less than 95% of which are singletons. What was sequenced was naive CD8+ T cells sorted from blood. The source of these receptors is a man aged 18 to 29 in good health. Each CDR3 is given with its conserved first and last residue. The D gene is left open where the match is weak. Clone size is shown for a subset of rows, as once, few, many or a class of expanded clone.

CDR3aa: CATSRDRGASEQFF
CDR3nt: TGTGCCACCAGCAGAGATCGGGGGGCGAGTGAGCAGTTCTTC
j_gene: TRBJ2-1
v_gene: TRBV15
d_gene: NA
abundance: NA

CDR3aa: CASSIFQGQGYEQYF
CDR3nt: TGTGCCAGTAGTATATTTCAGGGACAGGGCTACGAGCAGTACTTC
j_gene: TRBJ2-7
v_gene: TRBV19
d_gene: TRBD1
abundance: NA

CDR3aa: CASSWGTGGAEKLFF
CDR3nt: TGTGCCAGCAGCTGGGGGACAGGGGGCGCTGAAAAACTGTTTTTT
j_gene: TRBJ1-4
v_gene: TRBV5-6
d_gene: TRBD1
abundance: once

CDR3aa: CASSYQRGGLYEQFF
CDR3nt: TGTGCCAGCAGTTACCAGCGGGGGGGCCTCTATGAGCAGTTCTTC
j_gene: TRBJ2-1
v_gene: TRBV6-5
d_gene: TRBD2
abundance: NA

CDR3aa: CASSLTPNSPLHF
CDR3nt: TGTGCCAGCAGCCTTACACCGAATTCACCCCTCCACTTT
j_gene: TRBJ1-6
v_gene: TRBV6-5
d_gene: NA
abundance: few

CDR3aa: CASSVDGDSLNTEAFF
CDR3nt: TGTGCCAGCAGCGTAGATGGGGACAGTCTGAACACTGAAGCTTTCTTT
j_gene: TRBJ1-1
v_gene: TRBV9
d_gene: TRBD1
abundance: NA

CDR3aa: CASSLEGDRGLGGELFF
CDR3nt: TGCGCCAGCAGCTTGGAAGGGGACAGGGGGCTTGGCGGGGAGCTGTTTTTT
j_gene: TRBJ2-2
v_gene: TRBV5-1
d_gene: TRBD1
abundance: NA

CDR3aa: CASSYPPGEAFF
CDR3nt: TGTGCCAGCAGTTATCCCCCAGGGGAAGCTTTCTTT
j_gene: TRBJ1-1
v_gene: TRBV6-5
d_gene: NA
abundance: NA

CDR3aa: CASSLSRGMLSYEQYF
CDR3nt: TGTGCCAGCAGTTTATCACGCGGGATGCTCTCCTACGAGCAGTACTTC
j_gene: TRBJ2-7
v_gene: TRBV27
d_gene: NA
abundance: NA

CDR3aa: CASSYGDSVSPLHF
CDR3nt: TGTGCCAGCAGTTACGGGGACTCGGTTTCACCCCTCCACTTT
j_gene: TRBJ1-6
v_gene: TRBV6-6
d_gene: NA
abundance: NA

CDR3aa: CAISEGGGSYEQYF
CDR3nt: TGTGCCATCAGTGAGGGCGGGGGTTCCTACGAGCAGTACTTC
j_gene: TRBJ2-7
v_gene: TRBV10-3
d_gene: TRBD2
abundance: NA

CDR3aa: CASSQALGGADTQYF
CDR3nt: TGCGCCAGCAGCCAAGCCTTAGGAGGGGCAGATACGCAGTATTTT
j_gene: TRBJ2-3
v_gene: TRBV4-3
d_gene: NA
abundance: NA

CDR3aa: CASSPGLAGGNTDTQYF
CDR3nt: TGTGCCAGCTCACCGGGACTAGCGGGAGGGAACACAGATACGCAGTATTTT
j_gene: TRBJ2-3
v_gene: TRBV18
d_gene: TRBD2
abundance: NA

CDR3aa: CASSAGTGDYEQYF
CDR3nt: TGTGCCAGCAGCGCCGGGACAGGGGACTACGAGCAGTACTTC
j_gene: TRBJ2-7
v_gene: TRBV7-6
d_gene: TRBD1
abundance: NA

CDR3aa: CASSDPTSFLNEKLFF
CDR3nt: TGTGCCAGCAGTGACCCCACCAGCTTTCTAAATGAAAAACTGTTTTTT
j_gene: TRBJ1-4
v_gene: TRBV25-1
d_gene: NA
abundance: NA

CDR3aa: CAWSFNGGSYEQYF
CDR3nt: TGTGCCTGGAGTTTCAATGGGGGTTCCTACGAGCAGTACTTC
j_gene: TRBJ2-7
v_gene: TRBV30
d_gene: NA
abundance: NA

CDR3aa: CASSLLAGRHNEQFF
CDR3nt: TGTGCCAGCAGCCTACTAGCGGGGAGACACAATGAGCAGTTCTTC
j_gene: TRBJ2-1
v_gene: TRBV27
d_gene: TRBD2
abundance: NA

CDR3aa: CAWETSGIYNEQFF
CDR3nt: TGTGCCTGGGAGACTAGCGGAATTTACAATGAGCAGTTCTTC
j_gene: TRBJ2-1
v_gene: TRBV30
d_gene: TRBD2
abundance: NA

CDR3aa: CASSPTRDEQYF
CDR3nt: TGTGCCAGCAGCCCGACTAGAGACGAGCAGTACTTC
j_gene: TRBJ2-7
v_gene: TRBV6-5
d_gene: NA
abundance: NA

CDR3aa: CASSWGTGYEQYF
CDR3nt: TGTGCCAGCAGCTGGGGGACAGGGTACGAGCAGTACTTC
j_gene: TRBJ2-7
v_gene: TRBV5-6
d_gene: TRBD1
abundance: NA

CDR3aa: CASSSGEDGYTF
CDR3nt: TGTGCCAGCAGTTCAGGTGAGGATGGCTACACCTTC
j_gene: TRBJ1-2
v_gene: TRBV28
d_gene: NA
abundance: NA

CDR3aa: CASSIGVGFGYEQYF
CDR3nt: TGTGCCAGTAGTATAGGGGTTGGGTTTGGCTACGAGCAGTACTTC
j_gene: TRBJ2-7
v_gene: TRBV19
d_gene: NA
abundance: NA

CDR3aa: CASSSGAIRSGPESSYNEQFF
CDR3nt: TGTGCCAGCAGTTCTGGGGCTATTCGGTCGGGGCCGGAAAGCTCCTACAATGAGCAGTTCTTC
j_gene: TRBJ2-1
v_gene: TRBV28
d_gene: NA
abundance: NA

CDR3aa: CASSFWQPRGTGELFF
CDR3nt: TGTGCCAGCAGCTTCTGGCAACCCCGGGGCACCGGGGAGCTGTTTTTT
j_gene: TRBJ2-2
v_gene: TRBV7-2
d_gene: NA
abundance: NA

CDR3aa: CASSQSTTTDTQYF
CDR3nt: TGCGCCAGCAGCCAGTCTACAACCACAGATACGCAGTATTTT
j_gene: TRBJ2-3
v_gene: TRBV4-1
d_gene: NA
abundance: NA

CDR3aa: CASSLQGFPPYEQYF
CDR3nt: TGTGCCAGCAGCTTACAGGGATTTCCCCCCTACGAGCAGTACTTC
j_gene: TRBJ2-7
v_gene: TRBV7-9
d_gene: NA
abundance: NA

CDR3aa: CASTLAQGTPYEQYF
CDR3nt: TGCGCCAGCACCTTAGCACAGGGGACCCCCTACGAGCAGTACTTC
j_gene: TRBJ2-7
v_gene: TRBV4-1
d_gene: TRBD1
abundance: NA

CDR3aa: CASSLWGAGDTQYF
CDR3nt: TGTGCCAGCAGTTTATGGGGGGCGGGAGATACGCAGTATTTT
j_gene: TRBJ2-3
v_gene: TRBV27
d_gene: NA
abundance: once